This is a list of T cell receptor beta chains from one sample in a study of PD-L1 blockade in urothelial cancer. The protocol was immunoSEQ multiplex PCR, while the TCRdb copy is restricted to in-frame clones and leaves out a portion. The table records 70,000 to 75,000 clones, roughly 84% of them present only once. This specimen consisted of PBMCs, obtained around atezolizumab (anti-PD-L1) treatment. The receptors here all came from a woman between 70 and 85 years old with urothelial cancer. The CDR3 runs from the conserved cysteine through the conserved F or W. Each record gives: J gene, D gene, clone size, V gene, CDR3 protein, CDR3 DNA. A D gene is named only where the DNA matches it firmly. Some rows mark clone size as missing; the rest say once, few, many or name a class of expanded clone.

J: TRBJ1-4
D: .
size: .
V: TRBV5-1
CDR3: CASSSIRMGASEKLFF
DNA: TGCGCCAGCAGCTCAATCCGTATGGGGGCCAGTGAAAAACTGTTTTTT

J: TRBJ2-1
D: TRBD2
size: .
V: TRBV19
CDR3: CASRSGLAGGSAYNEQFF
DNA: TGTGCCAGTAGAAGCGGACTAGCGGGAGGGTCCGCCTACAATGAGCAGTTCTTC

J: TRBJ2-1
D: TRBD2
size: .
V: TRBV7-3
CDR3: CASSPLAGGETGEQFF
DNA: TGTGCCAGCAGCCCCCTAGCGGGAGGGGAGACCGGGGAGCAGTTCTTC

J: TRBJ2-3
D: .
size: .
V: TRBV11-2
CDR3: CASSLEGVGRTDTQYF
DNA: TGTGCCAGCAGCTTAGAGGGCGTGGGGCGCACAGATACGCAGTATTTT

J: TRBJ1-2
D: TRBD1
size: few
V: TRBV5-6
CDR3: CASSYRQGRYHYGYTF
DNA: TGTGCCAGCAGTTACAGACAGGGCCGTTACCACTATGGCTACACCTTC

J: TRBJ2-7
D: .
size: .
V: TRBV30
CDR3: CAWSRQSYEQYF
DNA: TGTGCCTGGAGTCGACAGTCCTACGAGCAGTACTTC

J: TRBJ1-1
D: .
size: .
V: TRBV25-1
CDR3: CASSVQLNTEAFF
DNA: TGTGCCAGCAGTGTCCAGTTGAACACTGAAGCTTTCTTT

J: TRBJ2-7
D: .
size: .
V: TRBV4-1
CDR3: CASSQVDRSSYEQYF
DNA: TGCGCCAGCAGCCAAGTCGACAGAAGCTCCTACGAGCAGTACTTC

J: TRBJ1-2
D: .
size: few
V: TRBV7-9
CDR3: CASSLGRGYTF
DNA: TGTGCCAGCAGCTTAGGTAGAGGCTACACCTTC

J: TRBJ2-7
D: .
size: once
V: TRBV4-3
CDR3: CASSQDSNRAYEQYF
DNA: TGCGCCAGCAGCCAAGATTCTAACAGGGCCTACGAGCAGTACTTC

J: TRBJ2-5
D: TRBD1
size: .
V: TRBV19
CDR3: CASSTLGQGEETQYF
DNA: TGTGCCAGTAGTACCCTTGGACAGGGGGAAGAGACCCAGTACTTC

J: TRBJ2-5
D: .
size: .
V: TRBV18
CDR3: CASSPYQETQYF
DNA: TGTGCCAGCTCACCCTATCAAGAGACCCAGTACTTC

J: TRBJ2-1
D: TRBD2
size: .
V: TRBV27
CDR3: CASSVSSGYLLVEQFF
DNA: TGTGCCAGCAGTGTTTCTAGCGGATACCTCTTGGTTGAGCAGTTCTTC

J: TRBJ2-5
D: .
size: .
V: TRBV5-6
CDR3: CASSLLGGETQYF
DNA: TGTGCCAGCAGCTTGTTAGGAGGAGAGACCCAGTACTTC

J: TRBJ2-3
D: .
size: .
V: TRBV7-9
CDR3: CVTRGGRADTQYF
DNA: TGTGTCACCAGGGGGGGTCGTGCAGATACGCAGTATTTT

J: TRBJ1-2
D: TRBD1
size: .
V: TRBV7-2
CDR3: CASSMGQGHRYGYTF
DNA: TGTGCCAGCAGCATGGGACAGGGGCATCGGTATGGCTACACCTTC

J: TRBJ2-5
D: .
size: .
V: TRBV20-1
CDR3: CSASMLETQYF
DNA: TGCAGTGCTAGTATGTTAGAGACCCAGTACTTC

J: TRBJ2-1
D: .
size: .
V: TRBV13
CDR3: CASSLGTGGYNEQFF
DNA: TGTGCCAGCAGCTTAGGGACAGGAGGCTACAATGAGCAGTTCTTC

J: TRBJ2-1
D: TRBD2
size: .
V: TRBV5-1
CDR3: CASRQLAGGRYEQFF
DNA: TGCGCCAGCAGACAACTAGCGGGGGGGCGGTATGAGCAGTTCTTC

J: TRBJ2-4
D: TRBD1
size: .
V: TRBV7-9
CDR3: CASSLRQGAKNIQYF
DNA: TGTGCCAGCAGCTTACGACAGGGGGCCAAAAACATTCAGTACTTC

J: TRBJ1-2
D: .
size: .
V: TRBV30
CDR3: CAWMRAAYGYTF
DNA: TGTGCCTGGATGAGGGCGGCTTATGGCTACACCTTC

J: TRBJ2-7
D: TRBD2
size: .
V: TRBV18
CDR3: CASSLERGYEQYF
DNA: TGTGCCAGCTCACTCGAGCGGGGCTACGAGCAGTACTTC

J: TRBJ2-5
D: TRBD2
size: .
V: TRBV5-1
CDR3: CASSSTGGYQETQYF
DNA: TGCGCCAGCAGCTCCACGGGGGGGTACCAAGAGACCCAGTACTTC

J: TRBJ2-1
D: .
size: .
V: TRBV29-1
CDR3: CSVAVVSSYNEQFF
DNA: TGCAGCGTTGCGGTAGTGAGCTCCTACAATGAGCAGTTCTTC